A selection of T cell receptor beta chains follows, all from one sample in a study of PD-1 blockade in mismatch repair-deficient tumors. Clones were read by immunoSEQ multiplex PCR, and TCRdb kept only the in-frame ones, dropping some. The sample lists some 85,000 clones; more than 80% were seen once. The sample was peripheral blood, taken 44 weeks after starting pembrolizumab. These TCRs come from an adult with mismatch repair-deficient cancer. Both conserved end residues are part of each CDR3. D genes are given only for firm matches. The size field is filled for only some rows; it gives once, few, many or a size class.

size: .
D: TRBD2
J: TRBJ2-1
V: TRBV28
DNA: TGTGCCAGCAATTCAGTTAGGCTAGCGGGAGGGGACCCCTACAATGAGCAGTTCTTC
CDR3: CASNSVRLAGGDPYNEQFF

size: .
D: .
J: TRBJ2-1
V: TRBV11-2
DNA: TGTGCCAGCAGCTTAGATCGGGGAACTAACAATGAGCAGTTCTTC
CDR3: CASSLDRGTNNEQFF

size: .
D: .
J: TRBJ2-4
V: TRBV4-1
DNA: TGCGCCAGCGGACATCGACTAGCCAAAAACATTCAGTACTTC
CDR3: CASGHRLAKNIQYF

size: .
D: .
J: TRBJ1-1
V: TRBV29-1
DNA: TGCAGCGTTGTTGGCGGAGGTGGCACTGAAGCTTTCTTT
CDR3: CSVVGGGGTEAFF

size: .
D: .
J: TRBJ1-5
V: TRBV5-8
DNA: TGTGCCAGCAGCTCGAGGACAGAGAGTCAGCCCCAGCATTTT
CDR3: CASSSRTESQPQHF

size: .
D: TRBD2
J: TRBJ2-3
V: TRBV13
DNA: TGTGCCAGCAGCTTCATCCTTCGGGGGGGCGAGGATACGCAGTATTTT
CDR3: CASSFILRGGEDTQYF

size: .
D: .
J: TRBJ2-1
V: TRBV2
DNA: TGTGCCAGCAGTCCCCGGGGATTTGAGCAGTTCTTC
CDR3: CASSPRGFEQFF

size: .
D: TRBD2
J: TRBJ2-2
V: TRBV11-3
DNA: TGTGCCAGCAGCCCTTGGACTAGCGGGAGGAACGGGGAGCTGTTTTTT
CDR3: CASSPWTSGRNGELFF

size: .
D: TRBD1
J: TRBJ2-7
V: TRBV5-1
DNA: TGCGCCAGCAGGGGACAGGGGGCCTACGAGCAGTACTTC
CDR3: CASRGQGAYEQYF

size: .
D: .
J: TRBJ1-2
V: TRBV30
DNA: TGTGCCTGGAGCCGCGGGCAAGGCTATGGCTACACCTTC
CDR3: CAWSRGQGYGYTF

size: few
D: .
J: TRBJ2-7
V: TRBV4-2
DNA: TGTGCCAGCAGCCAGAGTAGCGCAACGGCCGAGCAGTACTTC
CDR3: CASSQSSATAEQYF

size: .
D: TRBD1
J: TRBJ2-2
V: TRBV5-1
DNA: TGCGCCAGCAGCTTAGGGGCAGGGGGCTCGTCAGGGGAGCTGTTTTTT
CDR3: CASSLGAGGSSGELFF

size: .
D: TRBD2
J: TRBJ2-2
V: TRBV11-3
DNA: TGTGCCAGCAGCCCGCGGATAGCGGGCAACACCGGGGAGCTGTTTTTT
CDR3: CASSPRIAGNTGELFF

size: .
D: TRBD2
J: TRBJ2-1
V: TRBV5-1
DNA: TGCGCCAGCAGCGCGGGACTAGCGGGAGGGCCAAACAATGAGCAGTTCTTC
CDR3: CASSAGLAGGPNNEQFF

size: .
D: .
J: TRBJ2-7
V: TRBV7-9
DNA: TGTGCCAGCAGCTTAGTCTCGTCCAGAAACGAGCAGTACTTC
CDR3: CASSLVSSRNEQYF

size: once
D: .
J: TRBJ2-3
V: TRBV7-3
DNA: TGTGCCAGCAGCTTACATCGCACAGATACGCAGTATTTT
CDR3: CASSLHRTDTQYF

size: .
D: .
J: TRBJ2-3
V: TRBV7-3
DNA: TGTGCCAGCAGCTTAACGTTGAAAGATACGCAGTATTTT
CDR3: CASSLTLKDTQYF

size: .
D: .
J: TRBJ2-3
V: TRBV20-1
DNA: TGCAGTGCTAGCACGACCCCGCAGTATTTT
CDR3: CSASTTPQYF

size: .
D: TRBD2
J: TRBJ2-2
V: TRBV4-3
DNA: TGCGCCAGCAGCCAAGATCCGGGACTAGCGACCGACGCGAACACCGGGGAGCTGTTTTTT
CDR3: CASSQDPGLATDANTGELFF

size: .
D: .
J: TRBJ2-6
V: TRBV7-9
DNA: TGTGCCAGCACCTTTGACACAGCCAACGTCCTGACTTTC
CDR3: CASTFDTANVLTF

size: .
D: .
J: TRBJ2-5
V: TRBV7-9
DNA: TGTGCCAGCAGCCATGGGGCTGCCGGGGAGACCCAGTACTTC
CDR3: CASSHGAAGETQYF

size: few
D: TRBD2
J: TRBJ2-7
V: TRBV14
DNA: TGTGCCAGCAGCCAACCGGGACTAGCTCCTTGGGAGCAGTACTTC
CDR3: CASSQPGLAPWEQYF

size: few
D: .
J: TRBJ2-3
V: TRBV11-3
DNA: TGTGCCAGCAGCTCGGGACAATACCGTCCCACAGATACGCAGTATTTT
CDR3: CASSSGQYRPTDTQYF

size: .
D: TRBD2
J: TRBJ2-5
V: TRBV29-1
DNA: TGCAGCGGCGACGGCGGACTAGCGGGAGTCTCGGAGACCCAGTACTTC
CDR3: CSGDGGLAGVSETQYF

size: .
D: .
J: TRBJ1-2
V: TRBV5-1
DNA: TGCGCCAGCAGCTTTGACTGGAGCCATGGCTACACCTTC
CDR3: CASSFDWSHGYTF

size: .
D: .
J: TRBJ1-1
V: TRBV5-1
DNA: TGCGCCAGCAGCTTGATCAACACTGAAGCTTTCTTT
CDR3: CASSLINTEAFF

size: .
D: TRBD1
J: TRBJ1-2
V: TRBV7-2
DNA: TGTGCCAGCAGCTTAGAGGGGGCAGTCTATGGCTACACCTTC
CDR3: CASSLEGAVYGYTF

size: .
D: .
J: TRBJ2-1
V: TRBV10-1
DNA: TGCGCCAGCAGTGATGGGCTTTACAATGAGCAGTTCTTC
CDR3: CASSDGLYNEQFF

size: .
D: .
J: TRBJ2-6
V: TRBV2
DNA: TGTGCCAGCAGTGATTTGGGGGCTGGGGCCAACGTCCTGACTTTC
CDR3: CASSDLGAGANVLTF

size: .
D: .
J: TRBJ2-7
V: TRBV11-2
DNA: TGTGCCAGCAGCCCGCTTGAGGGGGCGGGAGCCTACGAGCAGTACTTC
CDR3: CASSPLEGAGAYEQYF

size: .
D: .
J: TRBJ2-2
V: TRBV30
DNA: TGTGCCTGGAATCCGAACACCGGGGAGCTGTTTTTT
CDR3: CAWNPNTGELFF

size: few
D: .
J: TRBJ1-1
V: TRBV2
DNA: TGTGCCAGCAGTGGGGGAACTGAAGCTTTCTTT
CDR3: CASSGGTEAFF

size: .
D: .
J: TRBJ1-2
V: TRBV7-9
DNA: TGTGCCAGCAGCTTAGCTGGGGGACACGGGTATGGCTACACCTTC
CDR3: CASSLAGGHGYGYTF

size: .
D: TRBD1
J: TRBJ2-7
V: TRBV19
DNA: TGTGCCAGTGGCCAGACAGGGGTTCCCGAGCAGTACTTC
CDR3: CASGQTGVPEQYF

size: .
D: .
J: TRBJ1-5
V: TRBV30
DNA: TGTGCCTGGAGTGTAGGGAGCCGCGGCAATCAGCCCCAGCATTTT
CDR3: CAWSVGSRGNQPQHF

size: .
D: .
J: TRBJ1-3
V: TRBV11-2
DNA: TGTGCCAGCAGCTTAGACAGCGTCTCTGGAAACACCATATATTTT
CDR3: CASSLDSVSGNTIYF

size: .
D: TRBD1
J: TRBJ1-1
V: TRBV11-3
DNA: TGTGCCAGCAGCCTTCAGGGGGATGACACTGAAGCTTTCTTT
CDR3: CASSLQGDDTEAFF

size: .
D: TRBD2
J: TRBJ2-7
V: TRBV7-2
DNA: TGTGCCAGCAGCCGAACACTAGCGGGAGGGCCTCGGGAGCAGTACTTC
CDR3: CASSRTLAGGPREQYF

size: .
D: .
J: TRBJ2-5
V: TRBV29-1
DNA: TGCAGCTTCACGGAGGGCAGGGGCCAAGAGACCCAGTACTTC
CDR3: CSFTEGRGQETQYF

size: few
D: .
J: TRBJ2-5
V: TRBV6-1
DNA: TGTGCCAGCAGTGAAGCGGGAGGGGGCTCGATGGAGACCCAGTACTTC
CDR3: CASSEAGGGSMETQYF

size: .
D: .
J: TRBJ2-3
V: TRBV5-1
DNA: TGCGCCAGCAGCTTGGTCCCGGGCACAAGCACAGATACGCAGTATTTT
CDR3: CASSLVPGTSTDTQYF

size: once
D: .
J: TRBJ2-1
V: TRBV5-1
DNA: TGCGCCAGCAGCTTGAGCTCCAGGGGAGGGGCCTACAATGAGCAGTTCTTC
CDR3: CASSLSSRGGAYNEQFF

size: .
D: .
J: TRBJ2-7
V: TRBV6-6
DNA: TGTGCCAGCAGTTATAGGGACGAGCAGTACTTC
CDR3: CASSYRDEQYF

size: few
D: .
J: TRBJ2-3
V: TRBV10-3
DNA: TGTGCCATCAGGCCGGGGACGGCCACAGATACGCAGTATTTT
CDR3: CAIRPGTATDTQYF

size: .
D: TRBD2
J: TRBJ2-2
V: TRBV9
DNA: TGTGCCAGCAGCGGCAAACTAGCGGGAGCGATCGGGGAGCTGTTTTTT
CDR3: CASSGKLAGAIGELFF